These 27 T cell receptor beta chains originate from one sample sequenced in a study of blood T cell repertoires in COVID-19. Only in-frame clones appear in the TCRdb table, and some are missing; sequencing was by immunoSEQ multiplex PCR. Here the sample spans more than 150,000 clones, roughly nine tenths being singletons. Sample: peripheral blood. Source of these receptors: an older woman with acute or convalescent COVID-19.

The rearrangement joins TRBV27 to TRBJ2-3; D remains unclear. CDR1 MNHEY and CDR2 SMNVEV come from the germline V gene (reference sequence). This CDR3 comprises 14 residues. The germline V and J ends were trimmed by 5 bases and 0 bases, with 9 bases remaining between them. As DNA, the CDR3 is TGTGCCAGCAGTCAATTACTCAGCACAGATACGCAGTATTTT. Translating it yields CASSQLLSTDTQYF.

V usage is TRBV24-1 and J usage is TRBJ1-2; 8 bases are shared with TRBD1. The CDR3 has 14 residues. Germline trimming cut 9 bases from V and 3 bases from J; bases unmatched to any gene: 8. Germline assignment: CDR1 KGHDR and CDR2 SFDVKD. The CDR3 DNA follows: TGTGCCACCTCCCCTCAGGACAGGGACTATGGCTACACCTTC. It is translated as CATSPQDRDYGYTF.

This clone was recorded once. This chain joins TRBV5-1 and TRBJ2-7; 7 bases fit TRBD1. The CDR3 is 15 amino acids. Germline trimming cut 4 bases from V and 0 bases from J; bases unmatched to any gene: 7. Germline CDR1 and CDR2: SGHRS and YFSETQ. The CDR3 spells CASSPQGVLSYEQYV. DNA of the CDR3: TGCGCCAGCAGCCCCCAGGGGGTCCTCTCCTACGAGCAGTACGTC.

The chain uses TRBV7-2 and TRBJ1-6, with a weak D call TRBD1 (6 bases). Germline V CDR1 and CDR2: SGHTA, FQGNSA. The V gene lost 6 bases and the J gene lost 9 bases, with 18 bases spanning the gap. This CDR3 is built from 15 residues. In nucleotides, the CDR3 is TGTGCCAGCAGTACACAGGGTACGATCGGTTCACCCCTCCACTTT. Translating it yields CASSTQGTIGSPLHF.

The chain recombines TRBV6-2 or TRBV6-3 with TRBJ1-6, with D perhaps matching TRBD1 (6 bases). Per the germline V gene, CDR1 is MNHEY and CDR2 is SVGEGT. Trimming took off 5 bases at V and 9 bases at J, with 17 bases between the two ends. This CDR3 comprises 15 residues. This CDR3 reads CASSPDSDFSSPLHF. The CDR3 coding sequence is TGTGCCAGCAGTCCGGACAGTGATTTCAGTTCACCCCTCCACTTT.

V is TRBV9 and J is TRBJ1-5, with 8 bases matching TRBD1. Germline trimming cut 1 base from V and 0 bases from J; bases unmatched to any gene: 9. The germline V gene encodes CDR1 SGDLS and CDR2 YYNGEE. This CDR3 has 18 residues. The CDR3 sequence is CASSVKWDRKYSNQPQHF. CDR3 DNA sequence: TGTGCCAGCAGCGTAAAGTGGGACAGGAAGTATAGCAATCAGCCCCAGCATTTT. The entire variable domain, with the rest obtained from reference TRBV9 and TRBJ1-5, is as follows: DSGVTQTPKHLITATGQRVTLRCSPRSGDLSVYWYQQSLDQGLQFLIQYYNGEERAKGNILERFSAQQFPDLHSELNLSSLELGDSALYFCASSVKWDRKYSNQPQHFGDGTRLSIL.

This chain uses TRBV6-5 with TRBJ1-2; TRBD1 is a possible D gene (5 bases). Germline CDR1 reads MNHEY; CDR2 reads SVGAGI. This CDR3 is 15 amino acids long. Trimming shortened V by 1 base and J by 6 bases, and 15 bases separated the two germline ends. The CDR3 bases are TGTGCCAGCAGTTACTTCGGACCGACAGAACATGGCTACACCTTC. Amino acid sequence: CASSYFGPTEHGYTF.

The CDR3 here is CASSETGTNEQFF. Written as DNA, the CDR3 is TGTGCCAGCAGTGAAACAGGGACCAATGAGCAGTTCTTC. The V gene is TRBV2, the J gene TRBJ2-1; the D gene is possibly TRBD1 (6 bases). The V and J ends lost 2 bases and 6 bases respectively, with 8 bases between them. The CDR3 loop spans 13 amino acids. Germline CDR1 SNHLY, CDR2 FYNNEI.

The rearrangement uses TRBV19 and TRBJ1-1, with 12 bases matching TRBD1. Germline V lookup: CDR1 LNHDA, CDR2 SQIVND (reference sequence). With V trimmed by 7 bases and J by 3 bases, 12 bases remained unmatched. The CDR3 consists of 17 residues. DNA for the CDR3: TGTGCCAGTAACTCTCCGGGACAGGGGGCCTCCTACACTGAAGCTTTCTTT. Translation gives CASNSPGQGASYTEAFF.

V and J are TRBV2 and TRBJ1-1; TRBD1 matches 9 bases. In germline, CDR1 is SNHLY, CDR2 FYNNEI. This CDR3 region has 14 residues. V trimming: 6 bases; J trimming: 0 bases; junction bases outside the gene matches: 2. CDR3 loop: CASRYRGLNTEAFF. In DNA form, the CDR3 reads TGTGCCAGCAGGTACAGGGGGCTGAACACTGAAGCTTTCTTT.

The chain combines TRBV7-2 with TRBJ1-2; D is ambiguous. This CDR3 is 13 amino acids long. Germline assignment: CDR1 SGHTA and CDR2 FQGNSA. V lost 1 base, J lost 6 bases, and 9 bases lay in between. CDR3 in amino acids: CASSLVPGHGYTF. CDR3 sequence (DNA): TGTGCCAGCAGCTTAGTCCCGGGTCATGGCTACACCTTC.

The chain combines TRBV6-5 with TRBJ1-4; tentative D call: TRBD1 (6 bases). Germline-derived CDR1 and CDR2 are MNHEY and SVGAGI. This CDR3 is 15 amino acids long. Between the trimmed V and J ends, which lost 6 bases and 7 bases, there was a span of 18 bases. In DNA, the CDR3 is TGTGCCAGCAGGCCTATCCCAGGGGCTGGTGAAAAACTGTTTTTT. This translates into CASRPIPGAGEKLFF.

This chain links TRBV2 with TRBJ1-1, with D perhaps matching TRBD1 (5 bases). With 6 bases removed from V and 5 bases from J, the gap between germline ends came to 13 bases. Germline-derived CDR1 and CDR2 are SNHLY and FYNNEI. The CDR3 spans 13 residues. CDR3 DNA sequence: TGTGCCAGCAGGGATAGGGGTGAGACTGAAGCTTTCTTT. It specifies CASRDRGETEAFF.

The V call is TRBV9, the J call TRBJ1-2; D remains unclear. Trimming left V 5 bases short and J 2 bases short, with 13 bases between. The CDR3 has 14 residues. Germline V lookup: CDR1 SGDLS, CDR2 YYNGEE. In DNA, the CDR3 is TGTGCCAGCAGAGCCGGGAATTCGAACTATGGCTACACCTTC. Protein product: CASRAGNSNYGYTF.

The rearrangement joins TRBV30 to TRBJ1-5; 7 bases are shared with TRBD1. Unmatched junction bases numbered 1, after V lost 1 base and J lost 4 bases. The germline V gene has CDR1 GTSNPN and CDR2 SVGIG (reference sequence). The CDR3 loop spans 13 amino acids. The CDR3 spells CAWSGQGNQPQHF. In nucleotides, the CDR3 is TGTGCCTGGAGTGGACAGGGAAATCAGCCCCAGCATTTT.

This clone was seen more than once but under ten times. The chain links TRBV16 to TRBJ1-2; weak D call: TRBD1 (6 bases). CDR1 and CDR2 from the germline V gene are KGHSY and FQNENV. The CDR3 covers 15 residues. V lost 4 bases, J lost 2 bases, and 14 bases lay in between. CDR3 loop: CASSLQGLHNYGYTF. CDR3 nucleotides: TGTGCCAGCAGCCTTCAGGGGCTGCACAACTATGGCTACACCTTC. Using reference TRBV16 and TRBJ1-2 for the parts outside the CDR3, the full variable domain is GEEVAQTPKHLVRGEGQKAKLYCAPIKGHSYVFWYQQVLKNEFKFLISFQNENVFDETGMPKERFSAKCLPNSPCSLEIQATKLEDSAVYFCASSLQGLHNYGYTFGSGTRLTVV.

The CDR3 nucleotides read TGTGCCAGCAGCCCGTCCTACGAGCAGTACTTC. Its protein product is CASSPSYEQYF. The rearrangement uses TRBV9 and TRBJ2-7; D unclear. The V gene lost 4 bases and the J gene lost 1 base, with 3 bases spanning the gap. The CDR3 contains 11 residues. The germline V gene has CDR1 SGDLS and CDR2 YYNGEE.

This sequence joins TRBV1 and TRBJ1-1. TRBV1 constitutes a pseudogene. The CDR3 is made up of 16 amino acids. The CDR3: CTSSQGLGEVTTEAFF. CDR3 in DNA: TGCACCAGCAGCCAAGGATTGGGGGAGGTGACAACTGAAGCTTTCTTT.

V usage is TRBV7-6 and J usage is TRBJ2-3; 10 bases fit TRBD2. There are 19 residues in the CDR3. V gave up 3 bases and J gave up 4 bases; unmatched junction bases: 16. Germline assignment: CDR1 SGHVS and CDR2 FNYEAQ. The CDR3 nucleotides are TGTGCCAGCAGCTTTTACGCGGGGAGAGCGGGGGGGCCCTCAGATACGCAGTATTTT. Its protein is CASSFYAGRAGGPSDTQYF.

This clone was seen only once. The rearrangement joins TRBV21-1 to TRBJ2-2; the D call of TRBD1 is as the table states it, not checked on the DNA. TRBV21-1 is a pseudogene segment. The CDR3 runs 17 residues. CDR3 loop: CASSKGAVRRNTGELFF. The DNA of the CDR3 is TGTGCCAGCAGCAAAGGGGCCGTCAGAAGAAACACCGGGGAGCTGTTTTTT.

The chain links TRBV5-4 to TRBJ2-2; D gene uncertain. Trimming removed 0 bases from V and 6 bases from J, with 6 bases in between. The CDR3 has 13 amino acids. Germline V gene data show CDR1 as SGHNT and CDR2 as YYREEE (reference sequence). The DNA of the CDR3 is TGTGCCAGCAGCTTGGTCGGTGCCGGGGAGCTGTTTTTT. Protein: CASSLVGAGELFF. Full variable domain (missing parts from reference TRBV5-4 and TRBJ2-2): ETGVTQSPTHLIKTRGQQVTLRCSSQSGHNTVSWYQQALGQGPQFIFQYYREEENGRGNFPPRFSGLQFPNYSSELNVNALELDDSALYLCASSLVGAGELFFGEGSRLTVL.

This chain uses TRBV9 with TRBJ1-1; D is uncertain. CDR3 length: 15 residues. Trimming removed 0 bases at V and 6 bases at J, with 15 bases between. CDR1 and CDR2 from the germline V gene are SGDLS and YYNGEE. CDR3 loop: CASSVVGGIGAEAFF. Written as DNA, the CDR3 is TGTGCCAGCAGCGTAGTGGGAGGGATCGGAGCTGAAGCTTTCTTT.

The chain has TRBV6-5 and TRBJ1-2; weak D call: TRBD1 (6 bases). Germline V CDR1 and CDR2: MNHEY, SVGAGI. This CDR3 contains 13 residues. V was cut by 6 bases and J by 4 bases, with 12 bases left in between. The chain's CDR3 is CASSLYRAYGYTF. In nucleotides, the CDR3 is TGTGCCAGCAGCCTCTACAGGGCCTATGGCTACACCTTC.

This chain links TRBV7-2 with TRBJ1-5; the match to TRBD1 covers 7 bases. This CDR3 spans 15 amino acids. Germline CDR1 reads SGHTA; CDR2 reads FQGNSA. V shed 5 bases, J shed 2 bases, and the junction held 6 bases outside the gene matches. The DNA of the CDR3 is TGTGCCAGCAGCATCTACAGGGGAGGCAATCAGCCCCAGCATTTT. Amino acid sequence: CASSIYRGGNQPQHF.

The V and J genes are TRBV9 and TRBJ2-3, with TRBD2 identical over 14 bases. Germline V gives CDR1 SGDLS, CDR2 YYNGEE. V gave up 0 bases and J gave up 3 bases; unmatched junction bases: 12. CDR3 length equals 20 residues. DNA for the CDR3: TGTGCCAGCAGCGTAGACAGCAAGACTAGCGGGGGGGCATGGACAGATACGCAGTATTTT. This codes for CASSVDSKTSGGAWTDTQYF.

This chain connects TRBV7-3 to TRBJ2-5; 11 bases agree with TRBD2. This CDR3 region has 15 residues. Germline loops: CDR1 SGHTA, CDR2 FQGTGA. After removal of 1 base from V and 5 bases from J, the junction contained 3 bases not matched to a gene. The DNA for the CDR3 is TGTGCCAGCAGCTTAAATAGACTAGCGGGGGAGACCCAGTACTTC. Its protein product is CASSLNRLAGETQYF.

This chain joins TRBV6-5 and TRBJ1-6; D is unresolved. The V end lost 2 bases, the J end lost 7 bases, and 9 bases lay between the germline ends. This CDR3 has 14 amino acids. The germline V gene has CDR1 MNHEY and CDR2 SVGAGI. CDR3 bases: TGTGCCAGCAGTTACGTGGGAGAGAATTCACCCCTCCACTTT. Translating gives CASSYVGENSPLHF.